The T cell receptor beta chain under discussion was sequenced for a study of T cell responses to AZD1222 COVID-19 vaccine. At the level of the study: Second doses at about 4 or about 12 weeks were pooled.

Here immunoSEQ multiplex PCR was the method, and the copy in TCRdb shows in-frame clones only, minus some. The sample lists approximately 100,000 clones; over 75% were seen once. This clone has a single count. CDR3 length equals 13 residues. Trimming took 5 bases from V and 5 from J; bases not matched to a gene: 4. CDR1 and CDR2 (germline): SEHNR, FQNEAQ (reference sequence). The starting material was peripheral blood, obtained on day 0 of AZD1222 vaccination. The chain recombines TRBV7-9 with TRBJ2-3, with 7 bases identical to TRBD1. The TCR comes from an adult in good health. The CDR3 protein is CASSQDRRDTQYF. Written as DNA, the CDR3 is TGTGCCAGCAGCCAGGACAGGCGAGATACGCAGTATTTT.